This T cell receptor (beta chain) derives from a study of glioma-infiltrating T cells (dated by TCRdb to the mid-2010s). A note on the overall study: The low-grade gliomas were WHO grade II oligodendrogliomas or astrocytomas, while the glioblastomas were WHO grade IV tumors sampled at initial diagnosis rather than at recurrent diagnosis. The study sequenced TCR alpha- and beta-chain repertoires from glioma tissue, from non-neoplastic brain tissue and from matched peripheral blood mononuclear cells. Before surgery, glioma patients were given dexamethasone for six or fewer days. Sequencing coverage of roughly 4- to 11-fold of roughly one million peripheral T cells was targeted for blood libraries. Three low-grade glioma patients, several primary glioblastoma patients and three non-glioma patients contributing non-neoplastic brain tissue were included in the paired cohort. To measure how far tissue and blood T-cell populations diverged, each tissue-infiltrating repertoire was compared against the peripheral blood repertoire of the same patient. The full study reports these points: Tissue and blood shared very few CDR3 sequences, a result attributed to high CDR3 diversity and limited sampling. VJ-independent divergence between tissue and blood was below expectation in non-neoplastic patients but above expectation in all gliomas, especially low-grade gliomas. Group comparisons were based on small numbers of patients: three non-neoplastic, three low-grade glioma and eight glioblastoma patients. Patients with low tissue-blood divergence were marked by a signature set of shared blood CDR3 motifs, and that set was depleted in highly divergent patients.

This clonotype was counted ten times or more. The antigen it binds to is not known. The record has no base qualities; no much larger clone is one base away. CDR1 and CDR2 are drawn from the germline V gene: MGHDK, SYGVNS. The V end loses 4 bases and the J end loses 3 bases, and a stretch of 12 bases separates them. Including the terminal cysteine and phenylalanine, the CDR3 comprises 14 residues. Just the 42-base CDR3 DNA is kept, in frame starting at base 1. TCR alpha and beta CDR3 regions were amplified with the iRepertoire nested amplicon-rescue multiplex PCR (arm-PCR) platform from RNA. The input for one-step reverse transcription and amplification was roughly 100-450 ng of either tissue mRNA or PBMC total RNA. After bead purification, a secondary multiplex PCR added Illumina adapters, and libraries were gel-purified between 200 and 400 bp. Demultiplexing relied on internal 6-nucleotide barcodes carried by the libraries. Sequencing of the libraries was done on an Illumina MiSeq using 2x220 or 2x250 nucleotide paired-end reads. On the study's bioinformatics: Paired reads were merged using FLASH 1.2.11 and aligned with BWA-MEM to the GRCh37 human genome, and TRA and TRB reads were then extracted. V and J assignment used an IMGT-derived reference of cassette sequences and CDR3 motifs that included pseudogenes. Reads were translated in three frames, and productive CDR3s were defined by a C…FGXG motif without stop codons. Unique combinations of V-J cassette pair and CDR3 amino acid sequence were defined as clonotypes. Filtering of reads was based on Hamming distance, with the threshold set by the sequence error rate of each sample in mapped regions. TCRdb's own reprocessing of the public reads used fastp at Q25 and MiXCR and kept productive beta chains. Here each entry gathers all rows of one CDR3 protein and keeps the most common genes and DNA. The V and J calls and clone size come from TCRdb's table, not from the authors' own analysis. Within this sample are about 380,000 distinct CDR3 sequences, with 41% of them counted one time only. About 11% of the sample rests with the top ten.

Immediately after resection, surgical brain or tumor specimens were cryofrozen in liquid nitrogen, with peripheral blood cells collected concurrently. The V gene is TRBV25-1 and the J gene is TRBJ1-1, with a weak D call of TRBD1 (5 bases match). The source material was glioma tissue, nonneoplastic brain tissue, or PBMCs (not recorded which). The source is a human donor with low-grade glioma or glioblastoma, undergoing nonglioma brain surgery, or in good health (not recorded which). The DNA sequence follows: TGTGCCAGCAGTGCTTGGGGCACAGACACTGAAGCTTTCTTT. This sequence encodes CASSAWGTDTEAFF.